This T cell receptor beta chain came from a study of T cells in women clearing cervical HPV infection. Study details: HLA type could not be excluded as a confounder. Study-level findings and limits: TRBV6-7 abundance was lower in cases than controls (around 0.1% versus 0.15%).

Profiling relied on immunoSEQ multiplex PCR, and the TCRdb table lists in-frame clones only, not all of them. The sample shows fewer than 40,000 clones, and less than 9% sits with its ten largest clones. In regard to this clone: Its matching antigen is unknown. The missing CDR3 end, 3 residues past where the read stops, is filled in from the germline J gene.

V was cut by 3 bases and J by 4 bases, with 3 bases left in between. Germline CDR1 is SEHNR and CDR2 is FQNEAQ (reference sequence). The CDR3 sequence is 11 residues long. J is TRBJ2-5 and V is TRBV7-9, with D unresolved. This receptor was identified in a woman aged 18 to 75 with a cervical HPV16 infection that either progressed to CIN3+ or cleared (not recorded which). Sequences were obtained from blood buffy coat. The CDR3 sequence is CASSFLETQYF. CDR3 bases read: TGTGCCAGCAGCTTTCTAGAGACC.